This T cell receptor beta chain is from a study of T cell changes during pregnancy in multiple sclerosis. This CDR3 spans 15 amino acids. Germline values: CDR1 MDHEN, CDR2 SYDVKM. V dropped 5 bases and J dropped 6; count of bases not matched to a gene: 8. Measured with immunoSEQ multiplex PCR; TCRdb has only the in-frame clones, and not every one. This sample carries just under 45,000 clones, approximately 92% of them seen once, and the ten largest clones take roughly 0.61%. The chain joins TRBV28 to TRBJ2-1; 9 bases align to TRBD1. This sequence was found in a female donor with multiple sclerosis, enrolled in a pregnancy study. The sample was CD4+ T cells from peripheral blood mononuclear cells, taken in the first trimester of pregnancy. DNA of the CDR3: TGTGCCAGCAGTCCAAGAGGACAGGGGCGCAATGAGCAGTTCTTC. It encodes CASSPRGQGRNEQFF.